The clone carrying this TCR beta chain occurred a few times. In the authors' workflow: Reference gene primers were amplified, and this amplification served to estimate nucleated cell counts. The repertoire was sequenced with immunoSEQ multiplex PCR; TCRdb's copy has only in-frame clones and lacks some. V and J calls and clone size are copied from that table; D and trimming were computed from the DNA. Here the sample spans approximately 59,000 clones, about 81% being singletons. This sample is drawn from a study of blood T cell repertoires in COVID-19. Looking at the study overall: Researchers got acute and convalescent COVID-19 samples from the United States, Italy and Spain. The cDNA or gDNA used as material had been derived from T cells, B-cell-depleted T cells, or PBMCs.

The CDR3 extends over 14 amino acids. The trim removed 4 bases at V and 8 bases at J, leaving 4 bases unmatched. Germline CDR1 reads SNHLY; CDR2 reads FYNNEI. This receptor was identified in a man older than 75 with acute or convalescent COVID-19. The chain has TRBV2 and TRBJ2-1; 11 bases map to TRBD2. Sequenced material: peripheral blood. The CDR3 DNA reads TGTGCCAGCAGTGCCTTACTAGCGGGAGATGAGCAGTTCTTC. Translating it yields CASSALLAGDEQFF.